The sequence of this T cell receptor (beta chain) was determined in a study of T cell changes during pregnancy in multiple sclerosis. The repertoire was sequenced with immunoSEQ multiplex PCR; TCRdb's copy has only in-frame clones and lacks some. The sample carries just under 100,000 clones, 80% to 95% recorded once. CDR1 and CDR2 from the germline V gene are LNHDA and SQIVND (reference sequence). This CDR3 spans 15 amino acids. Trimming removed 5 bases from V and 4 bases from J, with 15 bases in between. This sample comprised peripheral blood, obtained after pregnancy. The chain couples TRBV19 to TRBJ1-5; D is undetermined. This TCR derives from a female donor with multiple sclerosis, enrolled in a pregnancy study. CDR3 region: CASSASGQNNQPQHF. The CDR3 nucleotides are TGTGCCAGTAGTGCGAGTGGGCAGAATAATCAGCCCCAGCATTTT. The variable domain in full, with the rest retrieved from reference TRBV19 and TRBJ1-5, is DGGITQSPKYLFRKEGQNVTLSCEQNLNHDAMYWYRQDPGQGLRLIYYSQIVNDFQKGDIAEGYSVSREKKESFPLTVTSAQKNPTAFYLCASSASGQNNQPQHFGDGTRLSIL.